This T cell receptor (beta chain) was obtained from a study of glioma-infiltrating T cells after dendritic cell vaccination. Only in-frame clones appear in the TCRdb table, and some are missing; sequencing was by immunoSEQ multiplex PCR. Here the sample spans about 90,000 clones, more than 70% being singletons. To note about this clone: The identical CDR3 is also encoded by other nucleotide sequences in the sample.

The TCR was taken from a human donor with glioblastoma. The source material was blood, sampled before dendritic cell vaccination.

The CDR3: CSVVGEGSNYGYTF. The CDR3 nucleotides are TGCAGCGTTGTAGGGGAAGGATCTAACTATGGCTACACCTTC. The chain employs TRBV29-1 and TRBJ1-2; D might be TRBD1 (5 bases). Germline CDR1 and CDR2: SQVTM and ANQGSEA. V lost 4 bases and J lost 0, with 12 bases in between. The CDR3 is 14 residues long.